The 17 T cell receptor beta chains given below trace back to one sample, sequenced in a study of cytomegalovirus exposure and HLA in healthy donors. In the PCR, 60 Vbeta and 13 Jbeta primers were used. This table comes from immunoSEQ multiplex PCR, and its TCRdb copy is limited to in-frame clones, with some not included. The sample shows some 200,000 clones, over 60% of them seen only once. Sequenced: PBMCs. The receptor set was obtained from a woman aged 45-65 years in good health and CMV-seronegative.

The CDR3 nucleotides read TGTGCCAGCAGTTTACTTCATCAGCCCCAGCATTTT. It codes for CASSLLHQPQHF. The rearrangement uses TRBV28 and TRBJ1-5; D remains ambiguous. V shed 2 bases and J shed 5 bases, with 4 bases lying between them. The CDR3 length is 12 residues. Per the germline V gene, CDR1 is MDHEN and CDR2 is SYDVKM.

The chain employs TRBV28 and TRBJ2-5, with 7 bases matching TRBD1. The tail of the sequence fits TRBJ2-7 better, so the J call may be wrong. The CDR3 consists of 18 residues. The germline gives CDR1 MDHEN, CDR2 SYDVKM. The CDR3 bases are TGTGCCAGCAGTTTATCTCGACCCGGACAGGCGGTATTCTACGAGCAGTACTTC. Translation gives CASSLSRPGQAVFYEQYF.

The rearrangement uses TRBV28 and TRBJ1-2; 10 bases match TRBD1. The CDR3 spans 13 residues. Germline CDR1 MDHEN, CDR2 SYDVKM. V trimming: 6 bases; J trimming: 9 bases; junction bases outside the gene matches: 7. The CDR3 DNA reads TGTGCCAGCAGGGGGGGGACAGGGGATAGCTACACCTTC. Translating gives CASRGGTGDSYTF.

The CDR3: CASSPPGGSYEQYF. The CDR3 DNA reads TGTGCCAGCAGTCCCCCGGGCGGGTCCTACGAGCAGTACTTC. The rearrangement joins TRBV28 to TRBJ2-7; tentative D call: TRBD2 (5 bases). V was clipped by 5 bases and J by 1 base, with 12 bases between them. CDR1 and CDR2 from the germline V gene are MDHEN and SYDVKM. This CDR3 contains 14 residues.

The rearrangement joins TRBV28 to TRBJ1-3; weak D call: TRBD1 (5 bases). V lost 2 bases and J lost 2, with 16 bases in between. This CDR3 is 17 amino acids long. Germline CDR1 reads MDHEN; CDR2 reads SYDVKM. The CDR3 loop reads CASSLLPSAGPGNTIYF. The CDR3 region has the DNA TGTGCCAGCAGTTTACTACCGTCCGCGGGGCCTGGAAACACCATATATTTT.

This clone has just a few counts. Other DNA variants within this sample encode the same CDR3. V and J are TRBV7-2 and TRBJ2-1; tentative D call: TRBD2 (6 bases). Germline CDR1 SGHTA, CDR2 FQGNSA. V lost 4 bases and J 9 bases, leaving 7 bases between the germline ends. CDR3 length equals 11 residues. For the CDR3, the DNA is TGTGCCAGCAGCTGGGGGGTTGAGCAGTTCTTC. Translated, it gives CASSWGVEQFF.

The V and J genes are TRBV25-1 and TRBJ2-3; TRBD2 agrees at 13 bases. Germline lookup yields CDR1 MGHDK and CDR2 SYGVNS. This CDR3 spans 17 amino acids. V dropped 3 bases and J dropped 4; count of bases not matched to a gene: 7. CDR3 region: CASSDYELAGGPDTQYF. The CDR3 DNA follows: TGTGCCAGCAGTGACTACGAACTAGCGGGGGGGCCAGATACGCAGTATTTT. The variable domain in full, completed from reference TRBV25-1 and TRBJ2-3, reads EADIYQTPRYLVIGTGKKITLECSQTMGHDKMYWYQQDPGMELHLIHYSYGVNSTEKGDLSSESTVSRIRTEHFPLTLESARPSHTSQYLCASSDYELAGGPDTQYFGPGTRLTVL.

CDR3 bases: TGTGCCAGCAGGCCAGGGGGCGCTGGGGAAAAACTGTTTTTT. Its translation: CASRPGGAGEKLFF. This chain connects TRBV7-2 to TRBJ1-4; 8 positions match TRBD1. CDR1 is SGHTA and CDR2 is FQGNSA in the germline V gene. CDR3 length equals 14 residues. Trimming took 6 bases from V and 8 from J; bases not matched to a gene: 8.

The V and J genes are TRBV21-1 and TRBJ1-4. TRBV21-1 corresponds to a pseudogene. This CDR3 has 18 amino acids. The CDR3 loop reads CASSFDRAGTATNEKLFF. In nucleotides, the CDR3 is TGTGCCAGCAGCTTCGATCGAGCGGGGACTGCAACTAATGAAAAACTGTTTTTT.

The gene calls are TRBV6-1 and TRBJ1-2; D is possibly TRBD1 (6 bases). CDR1 and CDR2 (germline): MNHNS, SASEGT. V gave up 2 bases and J gave up 6 bases, with 10 bases separating them. The CDR3 covers 13 residues. The CDR3 DNA sequence: TGTGCCAGCAGTGAAAACAGGGTTGATGGCTACACCTTC. This sequence encodes CASSENRVDGYTF.

This rearrangement joins TRBV27 to TRBJ2-1; D is possibly TRBD2 (6 bases). This CDR3 spans 13 amino acids. Trimming shortened V by 2 bases and J by 14 bases, and 16 bases separated the two germline ends. CDR1 is MNHEY and CDR2 is SMNVEV in the germline V gene (reference sequence). The CDR3 here is CASSLGGARTKFF. The CDR3 DNA reads TGTGCCAGCAGTTTAGGAGGGGCGCGGACAAAGTTCTTC.

The chain couples TRBV5-6 to TRBJ2-7; D might be TRBD1 (6 bases). The CDR3 sequence is 14 residues long. Per the germline V gene, CDR1 is SGHDT and CDR2 is YYEEEE. The V end was cut by 4 bases, the J end by 3 bases, with 14 bases between. This CDR3 is CASSGTGFNYEQYF. CDR3 coding DNA: TGTGCCAGCAGCGGAACAGGGTTCAACTACGAGCAGTACTTC.

J is TRBJ1-4 and V is TRBV19; 7 bases agree with TRBD1. The CDR3 sequence is 14 residues long. The V gene's germline CDR1 is LNHDA and CDR2 SQIVND (reference sequence). J was trimmed by 13 bases and V by 5 bases; bases with no gene match: 13. CDR3 in amino acids: CASSLPYDRDGLFF. The CDR3 coding sequence is TGTGCCAGTAGTCTCCCCTACGACAGGGATGGACTGTTTTTT.

This clone appeared a single time. An end of the junction differs from the germline gene, which may be a read error. Here the CDR3 reads CSSSSQGQSNQPQHF. In DNA, the CDR3 is TGTTCCAGCAGCTCCCAGGGGCAGAGCAATCAGCCCCAGCATTTT. The chain combines TRBV7-9 with TRBJ1-5; possibly TRBD1 for D (6 bases). Germline-derived CDR1 and CDR2 are SEHNR and FQNEAQ (reference sequence). CDR3 size: 15 residues.

This rearrangement joins TRBV4-1 to TRBJ2-5; tentative D call: TRBD1 (5 bases). CDR1 MGHRA and CDR2 YSYEKL come from the germline V gene. V dropped 4 bases and J dropped 1 base, with 13 bases sitting between them. This CDR3 is 15 amino acids long. In nucleotides, the CDR3 is TGCGCCAGCAGCCGCTTAGGGCAGGGCCAAGAGACCCAGTACTTC. Its protein is CASSRLGQGQETQYF.

This clone was found once. V usage is TRBV30 and J usage is TRBJ1-6; a possible D gene is TRBD1 (6 bases). The V and J ends lost 1 base and 5 bases respectively, with 15 bases between them. Germline CDR1 GTSNPN, CDR2 SVGIG (reference sequence). The CDR3 extends over 16 amino acids. In nucleotides, the CDR3 is TGTGCCTGGAGTGAAGTTGGGGGCACGGATAATTCACCCCTCCACTTT. Residues: CAWSEVGGTDNSPLHF.

The chain uses TRBV29-1 and TRBJ2-1; weak D call: TRBD1 (8 bases). The V end lost 2 bases, the J end lost 12 bases, and 14 bases lay between the germline ends. CDR1 and CDR2 from the germline V gene are SQVTM and ANQGSEA. This CDR3 contains 12 residues. CDR3 loop: CSVETGGVWQFF. Here the CDR3 DNA reads TGCAGCGTTGAAACAGGGGGGGTTTGGCAGTTCTTC.